Listed below are T cell receptor beta chains from one sample, sequenced in a study of blood T cell repertoires in COVID-19. The repertoire was sequenced with immunoSEQ multiplex PCR; TCRdb's copy has only in-frame clones and lacks some. The table includes about 250,000 clones, 86% detected once. The specimen sequenced was peripheral blood. These receptors were taken from a woman younger than 45 with active or convalescent COVID-19. Both conserved end residues are part of each CDR3. The D gene is left open where the match is weak. Some rows mark clone size as missing; the rest say once, few, many or name a class of expanded clone.

clone_size j_call d_call v_call cdr3_nt cdr3_aa
- TRBJ2-5 - TRBV6-1 TGTGCCAGCAGTGATCCCCTCGCTGGGGGGGCCGAAGAGACCCAGTACTTC CASSDPLAGGAEETQYF
once TRBJ1-5 TRBD1 TRBV7-7 TGTGCTAGCAGCTTTATAGACGACAGGGAGGGCAATCAGCCCCAGCATTTT CASSFIDDREGNQPQHF
- TRBJ2-1 TRBD2 TRBV18 TGTGCCAGCTCACCAAGAGCGGGGGAGTACAATGAGCAGTTCTTC CASSPRAGEYNEQFF
- TRBJ2-3 - TRBV6-5 TGTGCCAGCACCACAGGGTTGTGGACAGATACGCAGTATTTT CASTTGLWTDTQYF
- TRBJ2-5 TRBD2 TRBV7-7 TGTGCTAGCAGCCGGGGACTAGCGTTAGAGACCCAGTACTTC CASSRGLALETQYF
- TRBJ1-1 TRBD1 TRBV7-6 TGTGCCAGCAGCCGAGACAGGGCGGGAAGGACTGAAGCTTTCTTT CASSRDRAGRTEAFF
- TRBJ2-3 - TRBV18 TGTGCCAGCTCACCAGAGGAGGATACGCAGTATTTT CASSPEEDTQYF
- TRBJ1-3 - TRBV6-1 TGTGCCAGCAGTGAATATGGGTCAGGGGCTGGAAACACCATATATTTT CASSEYGSGAGNTIYF
- TRBJ1-2 TRBD1 TRBV30 TGTGCCTGGAGTCCAACAGGGGTGGGCTACACCTTC CAWSPTGVGYTF
- TRBJ1-2 TRBD1 TRBV7-2 TGTGCCAGCAGCTCTGACAGGGTTTATGGCTACACCTTC CASSSDRVYGYTF
- TRBJ1-6 TRBD1 TRBV5-6 TGTGCCAGCAGCTTGGAGGTAGGGACAGCCTATAATTCACCCCTCCACTTT CASSLEVGTAYNSPLHF
- TRBJ1-1 TRBD1 TRBV3-1/TRBV3-2 TGTGCCAGCAGCCAAGCCCACGGGACAGGGGAATACACTGAAGCTTTCTTT CASSQAHGTGEYTEAFF
- TRBJ2-1 TRBD1 TRBV5-3 TGTGCCAGAAGCCATATGGGACAGGGGGCGTGTGAGCAGTTCTTC CARSHMGQGACEQFF
- TRBJ1-1 - TRBV6-2/TRBV6-3 TGTGCCAGCAGTACCAGGGGGAACACTGAAGCTTTCTTT CASSTRGNTEAFF
- TRBJ1-6 TRBD1 TRBV24-1 TGTGCCACCAGGGGCCCTGACAGGGGGCGCGGTAATTCACCCCTCCACTTT CATRGPDRGRGNSPLHF
- TRBJ1-5 - TRBV15 TGTGCCACCAGCAGCAGGATGGACTATCAGCCCCAGCATTTT CATSSRMDYQPQHF
- TRBJ2-5 - TRBV5-1 TGCGCCAGCAGCTTGTCGGACAGCCGCCAAGAGACCCAGTACTTC CASSLSDSRQETQYF
- TRBJ2-1 TRBD1 TRBV5-1 TGCGCCAGCAGCGGGACAGGGGGCAGGAATGAGCAGTTCTTC CASSGTGGRNEQFF
- TRBJ1-1 - TRBV18 TGTGCCAGCTCACATCGGAGGCAGAACACTGAAGCTTTCTTT CASSHRRQNTEAFF
- TRBJ2-7 - TRBV24-1 TGTGCCACCAGTGATTTGGAAGGTGGTGAGGGCCTCTTC CATSDLEGGEGLF
- TRBJ1-6 TRBD1 TRBV28 TGTGCCAGCAGTGCTAGGGACAGATATAATTCACCCCTCCACTTT CASSARDRYNSPLHF
- TRBJ1-2 TRBD1 TRBV6-6 TGTGCCAGCAGTACACCAGGGGGCGTGAACGGTGGCTACACCTTC CASSTPGGVNGGYTF
- TRBJ2-5 - TRBV10-2 TGCGCCAGCAGTGAGTCGAGCCCGGGGACAAGAGGGACCCAGTACTTC CASSESSPGTRGTQYF
- TRBJ1-1 - TRBV6-6 TGTGCCAGCAGTTACGGGGGCTTCATGAACACTGAAGCTTTCTTT CASSYGGFMNTEAFF
- TRBJ1-3 TRBD1 TRBV28 TGTGCCAGCAGTCCGGGACAGGGGGCGGATGGAAACACCATATATTTT CASSPGQGADGNTIYF
- TRBJ2-1 - TRBV6-1 TGTGCCAGCAGTGAACCCCGTTTAGGGAGCAATGAGCAGTTCTTC CASSEPRLGSNEQFF
- TRBJ1-2 - TRBV18 TGTGCCAGCTCCCCCAGGCAACAGGGAGATGGCTACACCTTC CASSPRQQGDGYTF
- TRBJ2-5 - TRBV6-1 TGTGCCAGCAGTGAAAGTCCCAGGGTGAAGGGAGAGACCCAGTACTTC CASSESPRVKGETQYF
few TRBJ2-7 - TRBV12-3/TRBV12-4 TGTGCCAGCAGGGCGGGGGCCTGGGACGAGCAGTACTTC CASRAGAWDEQYF
- TRBJ1-6 TRBD1 TRBV5-6 TGTGCCAGCAGCTTGCGCGGGACAGGGGGAAATTCACCCCTCCACTTT CASSLRGTGGNSPLHF
- TRBJ2-2 - TRBV5-1 TGCGCCAGCGGAGAACCCGGGGAGCTGTTTTTT CASGEPGELFF
- TRBJ1-1 - TRBV7-3 TGTGCCAGCAGCTTAAGTTCCAGGCATCCCCACTGGGCTTTCTTT CASSLSSRHPHWAFF
- TRBJ2-3 - TRBV24-1 TGTGCCACCAGTGATTTGTTGAGGGGGGGAGATACGCAGTATTTT CATSDLLRGGDTQYF
few TRBJ2-1 - TRBV5-4 TGTGCCAGCAGCTTAAATCAGGGAAGGACCTACAATGAGCAGTTCTTC CASSLNQGRTYNEQFF
- TRBJ2-4 - TRBV27 TGTGCCAGCAGTTTATCTATATTAGCCAAAAACATTCAGTACTTC CASSLSILAKNIQYF
- TRBJ2-2 - TRBV24-1 TGTGCCACCAGCGGGGGACAGGCGGGAGCCGGGGAGCTGTTTTTT CATSGGQAGAGELFF
- TRBJ1-1 - TRBV19 TGTGCCAGTAGTGGGGCGGGGCGGGGAAACACTGAAGCTTTCTTT CASSGAGRGNTEAFF
- TRBJ1-3 - TRBV19 TGTGCCAGTAGTTCACCCCGACTGATCTCTGGAAACACCATATATTTT CASSSPRLISGNTIYF
- TRBJ1-2 - TRBV30 TGTGCCTGGAGCCCGGTCTATGGCTACACCTTC CAWSPVYGYTF
few TRBJ1-2 TRBD1 TRBV2 TGTGCCAGCAGCGACAGGGCCCCCAGGAACTATGGCTACACCTTC CASSDRAPRNYGYTF
- TRBJ2-1 - TRBV12-5 TGTGCTAGTGGTTTGGTACTTTGGAGGAATGAGCAGTTCTTC CASGLVLWRNEQFF
- TRBJ1-5 - TRBV6-6 TGTGCCAGCAGTTACCCGACAGGATGGACTAATCAGCCCCAGCATTTT CASSYPTGWTNQPQHF
once TRBJ2-2 TRBD2 TRBV3-1/TRBV3-2 TGTGCCAGCAGCCGTGGACTAGCGGGGGGCCACACCGGGGAGCTGTTTTTT CASSRGLAGGHTGELFF
- TRBJ2-5 TRBD1 TRBV29-1 TGCAGCGTTGAGATCCCCCGACAGGGGGGGGAGACCCAGTACTTC CSVEIPRQGGETQYF
- TRBJ2-2 TRBD2 TRBV6-1 TGTGCCAGCAGTGAACTTTCCGTCGTCGGGACTAGTCGGTCCGGGGAGCTGTTTTTT CASSELSVVGTSRSGELFF
- TRBJ2-3 - TRBV21-1 TGTGCCAGCATGACTAGTACAGATACGCAGTATTTT CASMTSTDTQYF
- TRBJ2-1 - TRBV4-2 TGTGCCAGCAGCCAAGGGGGGGGGCCGGAGCAGTTCTTC CASSQGGGPEQFF